One and the same sample provided the 19 T cell receptor beta chains below, sequenced in a study of response to subunit inactivated influenza vaccine. TCRdb reprocessed the RT-PCR reads via MiXCR and lists one record per CDR3 protein. This table holds about 500,000 distinct CDR3 sequences, roughly 7.6% found once. The specimen was PBMCs from blood, collected less than 30 months after vaccination. Receptors originate from a man between 50 and 69 years old who received an inactivated influenza vaccine.

This clonotype has at least ten counts. The chain combines TRBV4-2 with TRBJ1-4; D not certain. In germline, CDR1 is LGHNA, CDR2 YNFKEQ. V was trimmed by 0 bases and J by 0 bases, leaving 8 bases between them. This CDR3 contains 16 residues. This CDR3 is CASSQDQSATNEKLFF. CDR3 bases: TGTGCCAGCAGCCAAGATCAAAGCGCAACTAATGAAAAACTGTTTTTT.

This chain joins TRBV4-2 and TRBJ2-1; 8 bases map to TRBD2. The CDR3 runs 18 residues. The V gene end was trimmed by 0 bases and the J gene end by 0 bases; junction bases not matched to a gene: 7. CDR1 and CDR2 (germline): LGHNA, YNFKEQ. CDR3 protein: CASSQDVGAGGSYNEQFF. CDR3 sequence (DNA): TGTGCCAGCAGCCAAGACGTTGGCGCGGGGGGCTCCTACAATGAGCAGTTCTTC.

This clonotype was detected ten times or more. This sequence joins TRBV6-5 and TRBJ1-3, with D perhaps TRBD1 (6 bases). This CDR3 is built from 16 residues. Looked up from germline, CDR1 is MNHEY and CDR2 is SVGAGI. The V and J ends lost 2 bases and 2 bases respectively, with 13 bases between them. Here the CDR3 reads CASSYVQGSAGNTIYF. For the CDR3, the DNA is TGTGCCAGCAGTTACGTCCAGGGGTCAGCTGGAAACACCATATATTTT.

This clonotype appeared many times. The genes are TRBV5-1 and TRBJ1-2; D is ambiguous. Deletions cut 4 bases from V and 8 bases from J, with 21 bases between. Looked up from germline, CDR1 is SGHRS and CDR2 is YFSETQ. This CDR3 spans 15 amino acids. The chain's CDR3 is CASSPWNSPVEGYTF. The CDR3 DNA reads TGCGCCAGCAGCCCCTGGAATTCGCCCGTGGAAGGCTACACCTTC.

A few counts support this clonotype. This rearrangement joins TRBV6-1 to TRBJ2-7, with 7 positions matching TRBD2. There are 13 residues in the CDR3. Germline V lookup: CDR1 MNHNS, CDR2 SASEGT. V dropped 6 bases and J dropped 0; count of bases not matched to a gene: 2. The CDR3 loop is CASRGGSSYEQYF. CDR3 sequence (DNA): TGTGCCAGCAGGGGGGGGAGCTCCTACGAGCAGTACTTC.

In its sample, this clonotype was seen many times. This chain uses TRBV29-1 with TRBJ2-3, with a tentative D call TRBD1 (5 bases). This CDR3 is built from 14 residues. From germline, CDR1 is SQVTM and CDR2 ANQGSEA. V shed 4 bases and J shed 2 bases, with 13 bases lying between them. Written as DNA, the CDR3 is TGCAGCGTTGTTCAGACAGACCTCACAGATACGCAGTATTTT. Translating gives CSVVQTDLTDTQYF.

The rearrangement joins TRBV7-2 to TRBJ2-1, with a weak D call TRBD2 (6 bases). V gave up 5 bases and J gave up 5 bases, with 16 bases separating them. This CDR3 has 15 residues. Germline lookup yields CDR1 SGHTA and CDR2 FQGNSA. This CDR3 is CASSQGGGWDNEQFF. CDR3 coding DNA: TGTGCCAGCAGCCAAGGAGGAGGGTGGGACAATGAGCAGTTCTTC.

This clonotype was counted many times. This sequence joins TRBV20-1 and TRBJ1-1, with D possibly matching TRBD1 (5 bases). V was pared by 3 bases and J by 5 bases, with 16 bases between. The CDR3 spans 14 residues. CDR1 DFQATT and CDR2 SNEGSKA come from the germline V gene (reference sequence). In DNA form, the CDR3 reads TGCAGTGCTAGGCGGGGGGGGGAAACGACTGAAGCTTTCTTT. This codes for CSARRGGETTEAFF.

This sequence joins TRBV4-1 and TRBJ2-2, with TRBD1 identical over 9 bases. J lost 3 bases, V lost 1 base, and 3 bases had no gene match. Germline V gives CDR1 MGHRA, CDR2 YSYEKL. This CDR3 has 16 residues. The CDR3 nucleotides read TGCGCCAGCAGCCAAGGACAGGGGGGTTACACCGGGGAGCTGTTTTTT. Translation: CASSQGQGGYTGELFF.

This clonotype occurred many times. The chain has TRBV4-2 and TRBJ2-7; possibly TRBD1 for D (6 bases). This CDR3 has 15 residues. Germline values: CDR1 LGHNA, CDR2 YNFKEQ. V dropped 1 base and J dropped 5 bases, with 15 bases sitting between them. The CDR3 loop reads CASSQVYRVVNEQYF. Here the CDR3 DNA reads TGTGCCAGCAGCCAAGTGTACAGGGTTGTCAACGAGCAGTACTTC.

This clonotype was counted a few times. This sequence joins TRBV29-1 and TRBJ1-3, with a tentative D call TRBD1 (6 bases). Germline V gives CDR1 SQVTM, CDR2 ANQGSEA. Trimming took 5 bases from V and 4 from J, leaving 12 bases between them. The CDR3 spans 13 residues. CDR3 in amino acids: CSVTGLGGNTIYF. CDR3 DNA: TGCAGCGTTACAGGGTTGGGAGGAAACACCATATATTTT.

In this sample, this clonotype turned up a few times. The gene calls are TRBV7-6 and TRBJ2-7; TRBD2 matches at 10 bases. Per germline, CDR1 SGHVS and CDR2 FNYEAQ. The ends lost 5 bases at V and 7 bases at J; junction bases unmatched: 14. CDR3 size: 16 residues. DNA of the CDR3: TGTGCCAGCAGCCCACGGCCCACTAGCGGGATGGATGAGCAGTACTTC. Residues: CASSPRPTSGMDEQYF.

There are a few counts of this clonotype. The chain combines TRBV7-2 with TRBJ1-1; D is unresolved. Germline assignment: CDR1 SGHTA and CDR2 FQGNSA. V was trimmed by 4 bases and J by 1 base, leaving 13 bases between them. The CDR3 extends over 15 amino acids. The CDR3 bases are TGTGCCAGCAGCTCGGGGAATGTCAGGAACACTGAAGCTTTCTTT. It is translated as CASSSGNVRNTEAFF.

This clonotype has just a few counts. This chain connects TRBV29-1 to TRBJ2-7; a possible D gene is TRBD1 (6 bases). V shed 4 bases and J shed 7 bases, with 17 bases lying between them. The CDR3 is 13 residues long. In germline, CDR1 is SQVTM, CDR2 ANQGSEA. CDR3 in amino acids: CSVGQDDLREQYF. The CDR3 DNA sequence: TGCAGCGTTGGACAGGATGATTTACGTGAGCAGTACTTC.

J is TRBJ1-1 and V is TRBV6-5; D is ambiguous. The V end was cut by 3 bases, the J end by 1 base, with 12 bases between. CDR3 size: 15 residues. CDR1 is MNHEY and CDR2 is SVGAGI in the germline V gene. The CDR3 nucleotides are TGTGCCAGCAGTTATTCTATAGAACCGAACACTGAAGCTTTCTTT. Amino acids: CASSYSIEPNTEAFF.

This clonotype was counted a few times. The chain couples TRBV20-1 to TRBJ1-1, with D unresolved. The ends were cut back, 3 bases at V and 1 base at J, with 6 bases in the middle. The CDR3 has 12 amino acids. CDR1 and CDR2 from the germline V gene are DFQATT and SNEGSKA (reference sequence). The CDR3 DNA is TGCAGTGCTAGTGGGCCGAACACTGAAGCTTTCTTT. Encoded protein: CSASGPNTEAFF.

The chain employs TRBV4-1 and TRBJ2-3; no clear D gene. Deletions cut 6 bases from V and 2 bases from J, with 12 bases between. Germline assignment: CDR1 MGHRA and CDR2 YSYEKL. The CDR3 has 14 amino acids. CDR3 amino acids: CASRPTPFTDTQYF. Written as DNA, the CDR3 is TGCGCCAGCAGACCGACTCCCTTCACAGATACGCAGTATTTT.

The chain carries TRBV5-1 and TRBJ2-7, with D uncertain. Trimming removed 3 bases from V and 6 bases from J, with 22 bases in between. CDR3 size: 16 residues. The germline gives CDR1 SGHRS, CDR2 YFSETQ. DNA of the CDR3: TGCGCCAGCAGCTCACATACAACCGGTCGAACGGTCGAGCAGTACTTC. This gives the protein CASSSHTTGRTVEQYF.

The gene calls are TRBV7-9 and TRBJ1-1, with TRBD1 as a possible D gene (5 bases). Trimming left V 5 bases short and J 1 base short, with 11 bases between. The CDR3 sequence is 14 residues long. Germline-derived CDR1 and CDR2 are SEHNR and FQNEAQ (reference sequence). DNA of the CDR3: TGTGCCAGCAGCCCGGTAACAGGGAACACTGAAGCTTTCTTT. Translating gives CASSPVTGNTEAFF. The variable domain in full, with the rest retrieved from reference TRBV7-9 and TRBJ1-1, is DTGVSQNPRHKITKRGQNVTFRCDPISEHNRLYWYRQTLGQGPEFLTYFQNEAQLEKSRLLSDRFSAERPKGSFSTLEIQRTEQGDSAMYLCASSPVTGNTEAFFGQGTRLTVV.